The entry below gives a single TCR beta chain sequence along with its context. Original analysis: The assay estimated nucleated cells by amplifying reference gene primers. Generated by immunoSEQ multiplex PCR, the TCRdb table keeps only in-frame clones and is missing some. V, J and clone size reflect that table, while D and trimming were determined from the DNA. The profile covers tens of thousands of clones, with about nine tenths appearing a single time and about 3.5% taken by the ten largest. This specimen belongs to a study of blood T cell repertoires in COVID-19. The clonotype was recovered from a man between 45 and 60 years old with active COVID-19. Material: peripheral blood.

DNA of the CDR3: TGCGCCAGCAGCCAAGCAGGGGGCCGTTCTAATGAAAAACTGTTTTTT. Translated, it gives CASSQAGGRSNEKLFF. V and J are TRBV4-3 and TRBJ1-4, with 8 bases fitting TRBD1. This CDR3 has 16 residues. The J segment lost 3 bases and the V segment lost 1 base, leaving 4 bases of the junction unmatched. Germline values: CDR1 LGHNA, CDR2 YSLEER.